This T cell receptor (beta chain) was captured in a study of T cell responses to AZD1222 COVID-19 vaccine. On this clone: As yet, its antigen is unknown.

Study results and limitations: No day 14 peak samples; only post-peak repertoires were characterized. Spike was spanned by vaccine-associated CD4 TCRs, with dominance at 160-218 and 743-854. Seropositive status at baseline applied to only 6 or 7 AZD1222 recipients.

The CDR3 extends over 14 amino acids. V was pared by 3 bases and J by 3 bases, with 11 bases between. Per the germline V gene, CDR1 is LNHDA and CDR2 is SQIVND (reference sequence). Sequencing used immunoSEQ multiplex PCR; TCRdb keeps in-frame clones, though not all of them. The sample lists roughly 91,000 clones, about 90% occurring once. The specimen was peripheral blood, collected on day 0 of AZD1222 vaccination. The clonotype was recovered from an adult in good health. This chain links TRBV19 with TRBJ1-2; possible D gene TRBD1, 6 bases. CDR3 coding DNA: TGTGCCAGTAGTATCGGACAGACGTACTATGGCTACACCTTC. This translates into CASSIGQTYYGYTF.